The present entry profiles one TCR beta chain with its context. Its antigen is undetermined. From the roughly 110-subject validation cohort, which was separate from the roughly 700-subject first cohort, the donors were drawn. This record comes from a study of cytomegalovirus exposure and HLA in healthy donors. TCRdb keeps only in-frame clones here, not all; method: immunoSEQ multiplex PCR. The sample has more than 35,000 clones; roughly 93% are singletons. Study-wide results and caveats: Rare sequences made up most TCRs, while some public TCRs were found in many donors. The study recorded 164 TCR beta chains that were cytomegalovirus-associated. CMV antigen specificity was confirmed in vitro for a few CMV-associated chains.

Source material: PBMCs. This sequence was found in a man between 18 and 29 years old in good health and CMV-seronegative.

CDR3: CASSPGSQRLTDTQYF. The CDR3 DNA is TGTGCCAGCTCACCAGGGTCCCAGCGGCTCACAGATACGCAGTATTTT. V usage is TRBV18 and J usage is TRBJ2-3; D perhaps matches TRBD2 (5 bases). V dropped 2 bases and J dropped 2 bases, with 14 bases sitting between them. This CDR3 region has 16 residues. Per the germline V gene, CDR1 is KGHSH and CDR2 is LQKENI.